These 19 T cell receptor beta chains were all obtained from the same sample, sequenced in a study of control samples from healthy donors and cancer patients. Here immunoSEQ multiplex PCR was the method, and the copy in TCRdb shows in-frame clones only, minus some. In the table there are roughly 150,000 clones, 92% of which are singletons. Sequencing was performed on blood. The receptors shown here come from a woman between 25 and 40 years old in good health.

This sequence joins TRBV6-5 and TRBJ1-2; D is uncertain. Per the germline V gene, CDR1 is MNHEY and CDR2 is SVGAGI. The CDR3 has 15 residues. V lost 0 bases and J lost 1, with 9 bases in between. CDR3 sequence reads: CASSYSRALNYGYTF. CDR3 bases: TGTGCCAGCAGTTACTCAAGAGCCCTTAACTATGGCTACACCTTC.

The gene calls are TRBV30 and TRBJ1-2, with 7 bases lining up with TRBD1. Trimming at V came to 4 bases and at J to 7 bases, leaving 6 bases not matched to a gene. Per the germline V gene, CDR1 is GTSNPN and CDR2 is SVGIG (reference sequence). The CDR3 is 12 amino acids. The CDR3 DNA follows: TGTGCCTGGACTGAGACAGGGCTTGGCTACACCTTC. This gives the protein CAWTETGLGYTF.

This clone has just one count. The V call is TRBV28, the J call TRBJ2-5; a weak D match, TRBD1 (6 bases). Germline assignment: CDR1 MDHEN and CDR2 SYDVKM. Trimming shortened V by 6 bases and J by 3 bases, and 8 bases separated the two germline ends. The CDR3 extends over 12 amino acids. The CDR3 DNA follows: TGTGCCAGCAGCCGACAGGAAGAGACCCAGTACTTC. It specifies CASSRQEETQYF.

This sequence joins TRBV5-1 and TRBJ2-3, with D possibly being TRBD1 (6 bases). This CDR3 has 15 residues. V shed 0 bases and J shed 6 bases, with 14 bases lying between them. The germline gives CDR1 SGHRS, CDR2 YFSETQ. The CDR3 DNA sequence: TGCGCCAGCAGCTTGGGAACAGGGTTACTCGATACGCAGTATTTT. Protein sequence: CASSLGTGLLDTQYF.

This clone was seen just once. The chain links TRBV9 to TRBJ2-1, with D possibly matching TRBD2 (5 bases). CDR1 and CDR2 (germline): SGDLS, YYNGEE. This CDR3 has 12 amino acids. V was trimmed by 2 bases and J by 8 bases, leaving 8 bases between them. The CDR3 reads CASSVGSDEQFF. The CDR3 DNA follows: TGTGCCAGCAGCGTGGGTAGCGATGAGCAGTTCTTC.

This chain uses TRBV18 with TRBJ2-7, with 10 bases lining up with TRBD1. V lost 8 bases and J lost 4; bases outside the gene matches: 5. This CDR3 region has 13 residues. CDR1 and CDR2 from the germline V gene are KGHSH and LQKENI. The CDR3 reads CASTGQGIYEQYF. CDR3 sequence (DNA): TGTGCCAGCACGGGACAGGGGATATACGAGCAGTACTTC.

V and J are TRBV30 and TRBJ1-6; D not certain. V was cut by 0 bases and J by 6 bases, with 6 bases left in between. Per the germline V gene, CDR1 is GTSNPN and CDR2 is SVGIG (reference sequence). The CDR3 spans 13 residues. CDR3 bases: TGTGCCTGGAGTGTACTTGGTAATTCACCCCTCCACTTT. Protein: CAWSVLGNSPLHF.

This clone turned up a few times. This chain joins TRBV28 and TRBJ2-5; 8 nucleotides match TRBD1. Germline V gene data show CDR1 as MDHEN and CDR2 as SYDVKM. The CDR3 runs 13 residues. The ends lost 7 bases at V and 7 bases at J; junction bases unmatched: 8. Written as DNA, the CDR3 is TGTGCCAGCAAAGAGACAGGGGATTGGACCCAGTACTTC. Its translation: CASKETGDWTQYF. The full variable domain, its missing parts supplied by reference TRBV28 and TRBJ2-5, is DVKVTQSSRYLVKRTGEKVFLECVQDMDHENMFWYRQDPGLGLRLIYFSYDVKMKEKGDIPEGYSVSREKKERFSLILESASTNQTSMYLCASKETGDWTQYFGPGTRLLVL.

J is TRBJ1-1 and V is TRBV14; perhaps TRBD1 as D (6 bases). Germline V gene lookup returns CDR1 SGHDN and CDR2 FVKESK. The V end was cut by 4 bases, the J end by 2 bases, with 11 bases between. The CDR3 is made up of 14 amino acids. The CDR3 sequence: CASSLRGSNTEAFF. The CDR3 region has the DNA TGTGCCAGCAGCCTCAGGGGATCCAACACTGAAGCTTTCTTT.

The V and J genes are TRBV18 and TRBJ1-1; D perhaps matches TRBD1 (6 bases). The CDR3 runs to 14 residues. Deletions cut 4 bases from V and 4 bases from J, with 13 bases between. The germline CDR1 and CDR2 sequences are KGHSH and LQKENI. CDR3 DNA sequence: TGTGCCAGCTCACAACGAACAGGGCGCACTGAAGCTTTCTTT. Encoded protein: CASSQRTGRTEAFF.

The chain is built from TRBV28 and TRBJ2-1; 8 bases match TRBD2. The CDR3 has 15 residues. V trimming: 2 bases; J trimming: 6 bases; junction bases outside the gene matches: 6. Germline CDR1 reads MDHEN; CDR2 reads SYDVKM. CDR3 residues: CASSLRGLEANEQFF. The CDR3, as DNA: TGTGCCAGCAGTTTAAGGGGACTAGAGGCCAATGAGCAGTTCTTC.

The rearrangement links TRBV20-1 to TRBJ2-7; TRBD1 is a possible D gene (5 bases). The germline V and J ends were trimmed by 3 bases and 4 bases, with 19 bases remaining between them. This CDR3 spans 15 amino acids. From germline, CDR1 is DFQATT and CDR2 SNEGSKA (reference sequence). CDR3 DNA: TGCAGTGCTAGTATTCCGAGTCCAAGGGGTTACGAGCAGTACTTC. Residues: CSASIPSPRGYEQYF.

The chain recombines TRBV7-2 with TRBJ2-1, with TRBD2 matching 8 bases. Germline CDR1 reads SGHTA; CDR2 reads FQGNSA. This CDR3 spans 17 amino acids. V dropped 4 bases and J dropped 3; count of bases not matched to a gene: 11. The CDR3 protein is CASSSKSGSVVYNEQFF. The CDR3 DNA reads TGTGCCAGCAGCTCCAAAAGCGGGAGCGTAGTCTACAATGAGCAGTTCTTC. Looking up the rest from reference TRBV7-2 and TRBJ2-1 gives the full variable domain: GAGVSQSPSNKVTEKGKDVELRCDPISGHTALYWYRQSLGQGLEFLIYFQGNSAPDKSGLPSDRFSAERTGGSVSTLTIQRTQQEDSAVYLCASSSKSGSVVYNEQFFGPGTRLTVL.

This chain uses TRBV27 with TRBJ1-5; no firm D call. The CDR3 consists of 15 residues. Germline V gene data show CDR1 as MNHEY and CDR2 as SMNVEV (reference sequence). The V gene lost 3 bases and the J gene lost 4 bases, with 13 bases spanning the gap. The CDR3 spells CASSLTGHLNQPQHF. CDR3 bases: TGTGCCAGCAGTTTGACCGGGCACCTAAATCAGCCCCAGCATTTT.

The chain recombines TRBV3-1 (or the pseudogene TRBV3-2) with TRBJ2-3; tentatively, D is TRBD1 (5 bases). Germline assignment: CDR1 LGHDT and CDR2 YNNKEL (reference sequence). This CDR3 contains 16 residues. V was pared by 4 bases and J by 3 bases, with 17 bases between. CDR3 loop: CASSPWTRQTTDTQYF. In nucleotides, the CDR3 is TGTGCCAGCAGCCCCTGGACACGGCAAACGACAGATACGCAGTATTTT.

Here the CDR3 DNA reads TGTGCCACAAATACAGGGTATGGCAATCAGCCCCAGCATTTT. It codes for CATNTGYGNQPQHF. The chain links TRBV28 to TRBJ1-5; maybe TRBD1 (6 bases). In germline, CDR1 is MDHEN, CDR2 SYDVKM. This CDR3 comprises 14 residues. V was trimmed by 10 bases and J by 2 bases, leaving 15 bases between them.

The J gene is TRBJ1-1, the V gene TRBV4-3, with D perhaps TRBD1 (5 bases). The CDR3 runs to 17 residues. The germline V gene encodes CDR1 LGHNA and CDR2 YSLEER. V was pared by 0 bases and J by 2 bases, with 16 bases between. CDR3 sequence: CASSQDDQGSRNTEAFF. The CDR3 DNA reads as TGCGCCAGCAGCCAAGATGACCAGGGTTCCCGCAACACTGAAGCTTTCTTT.

The chain recombines TRBV3-1 (or the pseudogene TRBV3-2) with TRBJ1-6; TRBD1 matches at 8 bases. The CDR3 runs to 16 residues. The germline V gene has CDR1 LGHDT and CDR2 YNNKEL (reference sequence). The trim removed 1 base at V and 9 bases at J, leaving 8 bases unmatched. The CDR3 nucleotides are TGTGCCAGCAGCCAAGTCTGGGCAGGGGGCCGTTCACCCCTCCACTTT. Translation gives CASSQVWAGGRSPLHF.

The chain uses TRBV5-6 and TRBJ1-2, with D hard to call. Germline V gene lookup returns CDR1 SGHDT and CDR2 YYEEEE. CDR3 length equals 13 residues. V lost 1 base, J lost 4 bases, and 8 bases lay in between. The CDR3 region has the DNA TGTGCCAGCAGCTTGTGGGATGCCTATGGCTACACCTTC. This sequence encodes CASSLWDAYGYTF.